The 23 T cell receptor beta chains below were found in one sample sequenced in a study of T cells in Graves' hyperthyroidism and ophthalmopathy. The TCR beta CDR3 regions underwent amplification using RNA transcripts as the source. When the TCR CDR3 underwent first-round RT-PCR, the HTBI primer set was used. TCRdb processed the multiplex PCR reads anew with MiXCR; each CDR3 protein has one entry. This sample has about 320,000 distinct CDR3 sequences, with around 17% found just once. The sequenced sample consisted of blood. Receptor source: a man aged 30 to 45 with Graves' hyperthyroidism.

This sequence joins TRBV5-5 and TRBJ1-2; no reliable D call. Germline V lookup: CDR1 SGHKS, CDR2 YYEKEE (reference sequence). CDR3 length equals 12 residues. With 3 bases removed from V and 4 bases from J, the gap between germline ends came to 7 bases. In DNA, the CDR3 is TGTGCCAGCAGCTCGAAGATCTATGGCTACACCTTC. Its protein product is CASSSKIYGYTF.

This clonotype was seen many times. The chain employs TRBV18 and TRBJ1-1, with 7 bases fitting TRBD1. V was clipped by 6 bases and J by 2 bases; unmatched bases: 6. The germline V gene has CDR1 KGHSH and CDR2 LQKENI. The CDR3 has 14 amino acids. The CDR3 region is CASSQGDINTEAFF. As DNA, the CDR3 is TGTGCCAGCTCCCAGGGGGACATTAACACTGAAGCTTTCTTT. Together with reference TRBV18 and TRBJ1-1, the CDR3 gives the full variable domain: NAGVMQNPRHLVRRRGQEARLRCSPMKGHSHVYWYRQLPEEGLKFMVYLQKENIIDESGMPKERFSAEFPKEGPSILRIQQVVRGDSAAYFCASSQGDINTEAFFGQGTRLTVV.

Here the CDR3 DNA reads TGCAGTGCCGCGACCGCAAATTCACCCCTCCACTTT. Translation: CSAATANSPLHF. J is TRBJ1-6 and V is TRBV20-1; D unresolved. Germline V gives CDR1 DFQATT, CDR2 SNEGSKA (reference sequence). The CDR3 contains 12 residues. Trimming took off 6 bases at V and 7 bases at J, with 10 bases between the two ends.

In its sample, this clonotype was seen many times. The chain employs TRBV11-3 and TRBJ2-1; 14 nucleotides line up with TRBD2. Per the germline V gene, CDR1 is SGHNT and CDR2 is YENEEA. CDR3 length: 18 residues. J lost 6 bases, V lost 2 bases, and 9 bases had no gene match. CDR3 protein: CASSLSGTSGSRLNEQFF. The CDR3 nucleotides are TGTGCCAGCAGCTTATCCGGGACTAGCGGGAGCAGACTCAATGAGCAGTTCTTC. The variable domain in full, completed from reference TRBV11-3 and TRBJ2-1, reads EAGVVQSPRYKIIEKKQPVAFWCNPISGHNTLYWYLQNLGQGPELLIRYENEEAVDDSQLPKDRFSAERLKGVDSTLKIQPAELGDSAVYLCASSLSGTSGSRLNEQFFGPGTRLTVL.

This clonotype has ten or more counts. The V call is TRBV24-1, the J call TRBJ2-7, with D perhaps matching TRBD1 or TRBD2 (5 bases each). V lost 0 bases and J 3 bases, leaving 5 bases between the germline ends. Germline CDR1 KGHDR, CDR2 SFDVKD. The CDR3 totals 13 residues. The CDR3 spells CATSDLGGYEQYF. The CDR3 nucleotides are TGTGCCACCAGTGATTTGGGGGGCTACGAGCAGTACTTC.

The V gene is TRBV29-1, the J gene TRBJ2-3, with a weak D call TRBD2 (6 bases). This CDR3 contains 12 residues. Trimming left V 6 bases short and J 4 bases short, with 11 bases between. Per germline, CDR1 SQVTM and CDR2 ANQGSEA. This CDR3 is CSVRWGADTQYF. CDR3 DNA: TGCAGCGTGAGGTGGGGGGCAGATACGCAGTATTTT.

The CDR3 nucleotides are TGTGCCAGCAGCGCCCCGGGACAGGGGGATTTAATTGGCAATCAGCCCCAGCATTTT. This encodes CASSAPGQGDLIGNQPQHF. V and J are TRBV2 and TRBJ1-5; 11 bases line up with TRBD1. Germline loops: CDR1 SNHLY, CDR2 FYNNEI. CDR3 size: 19 residues. After removal of 6 bases from V and 2 bases from J, the junction contained 15 bases not matched to a gene.

There are many counts of this clonotype. This chain links TRBV30 with TRBJ1-3, with D hard to call. Trimming shortened V by 5 bases and J by 0 bases, and 8 bases separated the two germline ends. The CDR3 covers 13 residues. Germline-derived CDR1 and CDR2 are GTSNPN and SVGIG (reference sequence). This chain's CDR3 is CAWQAFSGNTIYF. As DNA, the CDR3 is TGTGCCTGGCAGGCCTTCTCTGGAAACACCATATATTTT.

This clonotype was detected many times. This rearrangement joins TRBV28 to TRBJ2-5, with D tentatively TRBD1 or TRBD2 (5 bases each). Germline V gene sequence: CDR1 MDHEN, CDR2 SYDVKM. This CDR3 spans 16 amino acids. The V end was cut by 6 bases, the J end by 0 bases, with 17 bases between. Here the CDR3 DNA reads TGTGCCAGCAGCGGGAAGGGGACGGCCAACCAAGAGACCCAGTACTTC. This gives the protein CASSGKGTANQETQYF.

This clonotype was observed at least ten times. This chain connects TRBV12-3 or TRBV12-4 to TRBJ2-3, with D maybe TRBD2 (6 bases). The length of the CDR3 is 19 residues. The V end lost 6 bases, the J end lost 1 base, and 26 bases lay between the germline ends. In DNA form, the CDR3 reads TGTGCCAGCAGCCCGAGGAGGGCCATTGGGGGATGGCGCACAGATACGCAGTATTTT. Encoded protein: CASSPRRAIGGWRTDTQYF.

The genes are TRBV12-3 or TRBV12-4 and TRBJ2-2; 9 nucleotides agree with TRBD1. This CDR3 contains 19 residues. V shed 7 bases, J shed 7 bases, and the junction held 22 bases outside the gene matches. The CDR3 loop is CASTSPKTGTGIKVGELFF. In DNA form, the CDR3 reads TGTGCCAGCACCTCGCCTAAAACCGGGACAGGGATAAAGGTCGGGGAGCTGTTTTTT.

This clonotype was seen repeatedly, ten times or more. The rearrangement links TRBV20-1 to TRBJ2-2; possible D gene TRBD2, 7 bases. V was shortened by 6 bases and J by 6 bases, with 17 bases between the two germline ends. The CDR3 covers 14 residues. The germline gives CDR1 DFQATT, CDR2 SNEGSKA (reference sequence). This chain's CDR3 is CSAPDSGKAGELFF. The CDR3 DNA is TGCAGTGCCCCGGACAGCGGGAAGGCCGGGGAGCTGTTTTTT.

This rearrangement joins TRBV9 to TRBJ2-7; TRBD2 agrees at 7 bases. J was trimmed by 1 base and V by 4 bases; bases with no gene match: 8. CDR1 SGDLS and CDR2 YYNGEE come from the germline V gene. There are 15 residues in the CDR3. The CDR3 loop reads CASSRLGRGSYEQYF. The CDR3 DNA reads as TGTGCCAGCAGCAGACTTGGGCGGGGGTCCTACGAGCAGTACTTC.

The chain recombines TRBV5-1 with TRBJ2-1; 7 nucleotides align to TRBD2. Germline CDR1 and CDR2: SGHRS and YFSETQ. The J segment lost 10 bases and the V segment lost 6 bases, leaving 10 bases of the junction unmatched. The CDR3 length is 13 residues. The CDR3 nucleotides read TGCGCCAGCATGGAGGGAGGGGCCGGGGAGCAGTTCTTC. Translating it yields CASMEGGAGEQFF. The full variable domain, its missing parts supplied by reference TRBV5-1 and TRBJ2-1, is KAGVTQTPRYLIKTRGQQVTLSCSPISGHRSVSWYQQTPGQGLQFLFEYFSETQRNKGNFPGRFSGRQFSNSRSEMNVSTLELGDSALYLCASMEGGAGEQFFGPGTRLTVL.

The V call is TRBV19, the J call TRBJ2-1; D not certain. Germline values: CDR1 LNHDA, CDR2 SQIVND (reference sequence). The CDR3 extends over 14 amino acids. V gave up 1 base and J gave up 9 bases, with 13 bases separating them. CDR3 residues: CASSIGGSVPEQFF. CDR3 sequence (DNA): TGTGCCAGTAGTATAGGAGGAAGTGTTCCTGAGCAGTTCTTC.

This clonotype showed up just a few times. The genes are TRBV15 and TRBJ2-7; D remains unclear. This CDR3 region has 13 residues. V shed 5 bases and J shed 4 bases, with 12 bases lying between them. Germline V gives CDR1 LNHNV, CDR2 YYDKDF (reference sequence). The CDR3 DNA is TGTGCCACCAGCTTGGGATCTACTTACGAGCAGTACTTC. The encoded protein is CATSLGSTYEQYF.

This chain joins TRBV29-1 and TRBJ2-3; D not certain. The germline V gene encodes CDR1 SQVTM and CDR2 ANQGSEA. The V and J ends lost 1 base and 6 bases respectively, with 17 bases between them. The CDR3 consists of 15 residues. The CDR3 loop is CSVEVQTSARDTQYF. CDR3 bases: TGCAGCGTTGAAGTTCAGACCAGCGCCCGCGATACGCAGTATTTT.

The J gene is TRBJ2-2, the V gene TRBV7-3; D is perhaps TRBD1 (6 bases). This CDR3 region has 18 residues. V lost 4 bases to trimming and J lost 0 bases, with 18 bases between them. CDR1 SGHTA and CDR2 FQGTGA come from the germline V gene. The CDR3 is CASSSHKRTAPNTGELFF. CDR3 coding DNA: TGTGCCAGCAGCTCCCATAAAAGGACAGCCCCGAACACCGGGGAGCTGTTTTTT. Using reference TRBV7-3 and TRBJ2-2 for the parts outside the CDR3, the full variable domain is GAGVSQTPSNKVTEKGKYVELRCDPISGHTALYWYRQSLGQGPEFLIYFQGTGAADDSGLPNDRFFAVRPEGSVSTLKIQRTERGDSAVYLCASSSHKRTAPNTGELFFGEGSRLTVL.

On this clonotype: A much larger clone differs by one base, so this may be a read error. The chain combines TRBV12-3 or TRBV12-4 with TRBJ2-1; possible D gene TRBD1, 6 bases. V lost 8 bases and J 10 bases, leaving 21 bases between the germline ends. This CDR3 has 14 residues. The CDR3 loop is CASSLRRDTPEQFF. As DNA, the CDR3 is TGTGCCAGCTCACTAAGACGGGACACCCCCGAGCAGTTCTTC.

This clonotype was picked up many times. The chain is built from TRBV20-1 and TRBJ2-7; D gene unclear. Germline V gene lookup returns CDR1 DFQATT and CDR2 SNEGSKA (reference sequence). Trimming left V 0 bases short and J 6 bases short, with 18 bases between. This CDR3 has 15 residues. CDR3 DNA: TGCAGTGCTAGAGATCAGAGTGGGTCCTGGGGCGAGCAGTACTTC. Its translation is CSARDQSGSWGEQYF.

This clonotype occurred many times. V gene TRBV7-3 combines with J gene TRBJ2-3; a weak D match, TRBD1 (5 bases). This CDR3 comprises 16 residues. Germline assignment: CDR1 SGHTA and CDR2 FQGTGA. V dropped 3 bases and J dropped 2 bases, with 15 bases sitting between them. The CDR3 region has the DNA TGTGCCAGCAGCTTCAACCGGGCAGGGAACACAGATACGCAGTATTTT. Its protein product is CASSFNRAGNTDTQYF.

This clonotype has at least ten counts. The chain is built from TRBV3-1 and TRBJ2-2; TRBD2 agrees at 11 bases. The CDR3 runs to 16 residues. With V trimmed by 3 bases and J by 4 bases, 4 bases remained unmatched. CDR1 and CDR2 (germline): LGHDT, YNNKEL (reference sequence). The CDR3 sequence: CASSQYLAGGTGELFF. The CDR3 DNA reads as TGTGCCAGCAGCCAGTATCTAGCGGGGGGCACCGGGGAGCTGTTTTTT.

This clonotype was seen repeatedly, ten times or more. The chain employs TRBV28 and TRBJ2-1; 10 nucleotides align to TRBD2. The trim removed 4 bases at V and 6 bases at J, leaving 12 bases unmatched. This CDR3 spans 17 amino acids. Germline CDR1 is MDHEN and CDR2 is SYDVKM. CDR3 in amino acids: CASSSGGLAGVSNEQFF. The CDR3 DNA reads as TGTGCCAGCAGTTCCGGTGGCCTAGCGGGAGTTAGCAATGAGCAGTTCTTC. Full variable domain (outside the CDR3, taken from reference TRBV28 and TRBJ2-1): DVKVTQSSRYLVKRTGEKVFLECVQDMDHENMFWYRQDPGLGLRLIYFSYDVKMKEKGDIPEGYSVSREKKERFSLILESASTNQTSMYLCASSSGGLAGVSNEQFFGPGTRLTVL.